A selection of T cell receptor beta chains follows, all from one sample in a study of cytomegalovirus exposure and HLA in healthy donors. The protocol was immunoSEQ multiplex PCR, while the TCRdb copy is restricted to in-frame clones and leaves out a portion. Of roughly 140,000 clones in the sample, around 80% were seen once. Sequencing was carried out using PBMCs. These receptors came from a male donor in good health and CMV-seronegative. The CDR3 runs from the conserved cysteine through the conserved F or W. The D gene is left open where the match is weak. Not every row has a clone size; where given, it reads once, few, many or a size class.

clone size | D gene | J gene | V gene | CDR3 DNA | CDR3 protein
- | - | TRBJ1-1 | TRBV5-8 | TGTGCCAGCAGCAAACCTGGACAGCTAGGCACTGAAGCTTTCTTT | CASSKPGQLGTEAFF
- | TRBD1 | TRBJ1-2 | TRBV28 | TGTGCCAGCAGATACACAGGGGGCAATGGCTACACCTTC | CASRYTGGNGYTF
- | - | TRBJ2-3 | TRBV19 | TGTGCCAGTAGTATAGATCACGCAGGGGGGACAGATACGCAGTATTTT | CASSIDHAGGTDTQYF
- | TRBD1 | TRBJ1-6 | TRBV5-5 | TGTGCCAGCGCCCGAAGGACAGGGGACTCCTATAATTCACCCCTCCACTTT | CASARRTGDSYNSPLHF
- | - | TRBJ2-3 | TRBV10-2 | TGCGCCAGCAGGCGCACAGGCGGAGAGTTCACAGATACGCAGTATTTT | CASRRTGGEFTDTQYF
- | TRBD2 | TRBJ2-7 | TRBV7-2 | TGTGCCAGCAGCTTAGGGGGAGGCGGGGGATTCTCCTACGAGCAGTACTTC | CASSLGGGGGFSYEQYF
- | - | TRBJ1-2 | TRBV5-1 | TGCGCCAGCAGCATATCGGAGGGGTATAGTGGCTACACCTTC | CASSISEGYSGYTF
- | - | TRBJ1-1 | TRBV18 | TGTGCCAGCTCACAAGGGAGGACTGAAGCTTTCTTT | CASSQGRTEAFF
- | - | TRBJ2-3 | TRBV30 | TGTGCCTGGAGCAAGGGGCAGGGAGGATCCACAGATACGCAGTATTTT | CAWSKGQGGSTDTQYF
- | TRBD2 | TRBJ2-3 | TRBV4-2 | TGTGCCAGCAGCCAACTAGCGGGGGGGCCTGTAGATACGCAGTATTTT | CASSQLAGGPVDTQYF
- | TRBD1 | TRBJ1-6 | TRBV19 | TGTGCCAGTAGCTCGGACAGGGCCATTCATTCACCCCTCCACTTT | CASSSDRAIHSPLHF
- | - | TRBJ1-5 | TRBV28 | TGTGCCAGCAGGATCCACGGGACAAATGGCGGGGGGCCCCAGCATTTT | CASRIHGTNGGGPQHF
- | - | TRBJ2-3 | TRBV7-3 | TGTGCCAGCAGCTCAGCGGGCTCGACAGATACGCAGTATTTT | CASSSAGSTDTQYF
- | TRBD2 | TRBJ2-1 | TRBV7-9 | TGTGCCAGCAGCCCACGACGCGGGACTACCGACAATGAGCAGTTCTTC | CASSPRRGTTDNEQFF
- | TRBD1 | TRBJ1-2 | TRBV4-2 | TGTGCCAGCAGCCAACAGGGGGCGGCTAACTATGGCTACACCTTC | CASSQQGAANYGYTF
- | - | TRBJ2-2 | TRBV4-2 | TGTGCCAGCAGTCTGGCCCACACCGGGGAGCTGTTTTTT | CASSLAHTGELFF
- | TRBD1 | TRBJ2-7 | TRBV2 | TGTGCCAGCAGTGAAGGACAGGGGATCTCCTACGAGCAGTACTTC | CASSEGQGISYEQYF
- | - | TRBJ1-6 | TRBV4-1 | TGCGCCAGCAGCCAAACTTGGACAGCCCTAAATTCACCCCTCCACTTT | CASSQTWTALNSPLHF
- | - | TRBJ2-7 | TRBV7-9 | TGTGCCAGCAGCTTTGGAGGACTACAGTCGGGGGAGCAGTACTTC | CASSFGGLQSGEQYF
- | TRBD1 | TRBJ1-4 | TRBV7-2 | TGTGCCACCCGCCGAGGGGGCGCAAATGAAAAACTGTTTTTT | CATRRGGANEKLFF
- | - | TRBJ1-1 | TRBV6-6 | TGTGCCAGCAGTTACCAAGGGGCTGAAGCTTTCTTT | CASSYQGAEAFF
- | - | TRBJ1-2 | TRBV27 | TGTGCCAGCAGTTTAGGAGGGGAGTATGGCTACACCTTC | CASSLGGEYGYTF
- | - | TRBJ1-3 | TRBV5-6 | TGTGCCAGCAGCTGGGCGGGTGCCTATACTGGAAACACCATATATTTT | CASSWAGAYTGNTIYF
- | - | TRBJ2-5 | TRBV10-2 | TGCGCCAGCACTCTTACGGGGTACCAAGAGACCCAGTACTTC | CASTLTGYQETQYF
- | - | TRBJ2-5 | TRBV7-9 | TGTGCCAGCAGCTCTGTCAGGGCCCAGGGGACCCAGTACTTC | CASSSVRAQGTQYF
- | TRBD1 | TRBJ1-4 | TRBV27 | TGTGCCACTAGACAACAGGGGGTCGAAAAACTGTTTTTT | CATRQQGVEKLFF
- | - | TRBJ1-1 | TRBV7-3 | TGTGCCAGCAGCTTACAGCGAATGAACACTGAAGCTTTCTTT | CASSLQRMNTEAFF
- | TRBD2 | TRBJ2-3 | TRBV6-4 | TGTGCCAGCAGTGACTCGAGAGCGACTAGCGGGGGTGCAGATACGCAGTATTTT | CASSDSRATSGGADTQYF
- | TRBD1 | TRBJ1-2 | TRBV5-6 | TGTGCCAGCAGCCCCCCAGGGGGCAACTATGGCTACACCTTC | CASSPPGGNYGYTF
- | - | TRBJ1-5 | TRBV7-8 | TGTGCCAGCAGCACAAGCAATCAGCCCCAGCATTTT | CASSTSNQPQHF
- | - | TRBJ1-3 | TRBV2 | TGTGCCAGCAGTGAATACGCGGGGGTAGGAAACACCATATATTTT | CASSEYAGVGNTIYF
- | - | TRBJ1-6 | TRBV21-1 | TGTGCCAGCTACCATGGGAGTGCGGGGGTTGGAAATTCACCCCTCCACTTT | CASYHGSAGVGNSPLHF
- | - | TRBJ1-2 | TRBV6-1 | TGTGCCAGCAGTGAAGGTTTAGCTAACTATGGCTACACCTTC | CASSEGLANYGYTF
- | - | TRBJ2-3 | TRBV10-3 | TGTGCCATCCGACAGAGCCCCACAGATACGCAGTATTTT | CAIRQSPTDTQYF
- | - | TRBJ1-2 | TRBV6-1 | TGTGCCAGCAGAACACTACAGGGAAACGGCTACACCTTC | CASRTLQGNGYTF
few | - | TRBJ2-3 | TRBV7-3 | TGTGCCAGCAGCTCGGGACTCTCTAGCACAGATACGCAGTATTTT | CASSSGLSSTDTQYF
- | - | TRBJ1-2 | TRBV27 | TGTGCCAGCAGACTAAATACAGGGTCGGGAGGCTACACCTTC | CASRLNTGSGGYTF
few | TRBD1 | TRBJ1-4 | TRBV2 | TGTGCCAGCAACGGCGGACAGGGCGGTAATGAAAAACTGTTTTTT | CASNGGQGGNEKLFF
- | TRBD2 | TRBJ2-3 | TRBV5-4 | TGTGCCAGCAGCTGGACTAGCGGTGCAGATACGCAGTATTTT | CASSWTSGADTQYF
once | - | TRBJ1-5 | TRBV30 | TGTGCCTGGAATCAGGGGAACAATCAGCCCCAGCATTTT | CAWNQGNNQPQHF
- | - | TRBJ1-2 | TRBV27 | TGTGCCAGCAGTTCCCTACTCCTCGGGGGCTACACCTTC | CASSSLLLGGYTF
- | - | TRBJ1-3 | TRBV6-6 | TGTGCCAGCATCTGGTCTGACAGTTCCTCTGGAAACACCATATATTTT | CASIWSDSSSGNTIYF
- | - | TRBJ2-3 | TRBV4-3 | TGCGCCAGCAGCCAAGGGCCAGGGGGCACAGATACGCAGTATTTT | CASSQGPGGTDTQYF
once | - | TRBJ2-5 | TRBV5-6 | TGTGCCAGCAGCTCCTCGCCGGGGTTGGGAGAGACCCAGTACTTC | CASSSSPGLGETQYF
once | - | TRBJ2-3 | TRBV2 | TGTGCCAGCAGTAAACAACGGGGAACAGATACGCAGTATTTT | CASSKQRGTDTQYF
few | - | TRBJ1-1 | TRBV6-5 | TGTGCCAGCAGTCCAGGGGTTAAAGCTTTCTTT | CASSPGVKAFF
- | TRBD1 | TRBJ1-2 | TRBV7-9 | TGTGCCAGCAGCGGACCGGGACAGGGATATGGCTACACCTTC | CASSGPGQGYGYTF
- | TRBD1 | TRBJ2-3 | TRBV7-9 | TGTGCCAGCAGTATAAGGGGGCCCGCAGATACGCAGTATTTT | CASSIRGPADTQYF
- | - | TRBJ2-7 | TRBV5-1 | TGCGCCAGCAGCCTCTCCTATCAGGGGTTCTCCTACGAGCAGTACTTC | CASSLSYQGFSYEQYF
- | - | TRBJ2-2 | TRBV19 | TGTGCCAGTAGTATCTACTTCTCCACCGGGGAGCTGTTTTTT | CASSIYFSTGELFF
few | - | TRBJ1-5 | TRBV27 | TGTGCCAGCAGGCCAACAGGGACGAATCAGCCCCAGCATTTT | CASRPTGTNQPQHF
once | TRBD1 | TRBJ2-2 | TRBV30 | TGTGCCTGGATCCCCCTTAGACAGGGACCGCGTCCCGGGGAGCTGTTTTTT | CAWIPLRQGPRPGELFF
once | - | TRBJ1-5 | TRBV2 | TGTGCCAGCAGGCTGGGCAGGGATCAGCCCCAGCATTTT | CASRLGRDQPQHF
- | - | TRBJ2-7 | TRBV30 | TGTGCCTGGAGTGTGTCGACTTTCTCCTACGAGCAGTACTTC | CAWSVSTFSYEQYF
- | - | TRBJ1-1 | TRBV29-1 | TGCAGCGGTACAGGCGAAGTGCGGGGGAGGAGAACTGAAGCTTTCTTT | CSGTGEVRGRRTEAFF